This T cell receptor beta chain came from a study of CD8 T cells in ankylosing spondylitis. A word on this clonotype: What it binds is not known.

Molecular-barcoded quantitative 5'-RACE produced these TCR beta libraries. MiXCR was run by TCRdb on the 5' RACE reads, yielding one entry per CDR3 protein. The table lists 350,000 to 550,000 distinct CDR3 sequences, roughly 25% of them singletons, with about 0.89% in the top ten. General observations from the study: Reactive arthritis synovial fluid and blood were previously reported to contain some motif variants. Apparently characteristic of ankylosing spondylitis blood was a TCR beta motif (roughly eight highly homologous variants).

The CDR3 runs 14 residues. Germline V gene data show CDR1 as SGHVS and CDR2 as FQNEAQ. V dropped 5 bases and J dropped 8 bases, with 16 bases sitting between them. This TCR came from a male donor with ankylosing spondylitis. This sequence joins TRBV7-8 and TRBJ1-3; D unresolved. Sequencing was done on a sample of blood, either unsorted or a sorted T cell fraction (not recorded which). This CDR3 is CASSDHGSGDTIYF. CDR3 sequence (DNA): TGTGCCAGCAGCGACCACGGGTCTGGGGACACCATATATTTT.